The rows below give T cell receptor beta chains drawn from one sample of a study of blood T cell repertoires in COVID-19. The protocol was immunoSEQ multiplex PCR, while the TCRdb copy is restricted to in-frame clones and leaves out a portion. The sample contains around 200,000 clones, 89% of which appear only once. Sequenced: peripheral blood. The receptors were sampled from a middle-aged man with acute or convalescent COVID-19. CDR3s include the opening cysteine and the closing phenylalanine or tryptophan. The order of the fields is clone size, J gene, D gene, V gene, CDR3 DNA, CDR3 protein. A D gene is named only where the DNA matches it firmly. The size field is filled for only some rows; it gives once, few, many or a size class.

size: .
J: TRBJ1-2
D: TRBD1
V: TRBV9
DNA: TGTGCCAGCAGCATAGAAGACAGGGATGGCTACACCTTC
CDR3: CASSIEDRDGYTF

size: .
J: TRBJ2-3
D: TRBD2
V: TRBV30
DNA: TGTGCCTGGAGTGTAACTAGCGGGGGTGCAGATACGCAGTATTTT
CDR3: CAWSVTSGGADTQYF

size: .
J: TRBJ2-3
D: .
V: TRBV29-1
DNA: TGCAGCGTTCGAAGGCAGAGGACAGATACGCAGTATTTT
CDR3: CSVRRQRTDTQYF

size: .
J: TRBJ2-5
D: .
V: TRBV12-3/TRBV12-4
DNA: TGTGCCAGCAGGTCAACAGGGAAAGAGACCCAGTACTTC
CDR3: CASRSTGKETQYF

size: .
J: TRBJ1-5
D: TRBD1
V: TRBV18
DNA: TGTGCCAGCTCACCGGATGGACAGGGCAATCAGCCCCAGCATTTT
CDR3: CASSPDGQGNQPQHF

size: .
J: TRBJ2-3
D: TRBD2
V: TRBV28
DNA: TGTGCCAGCAGTTTGGGACTAGCGGGAAGCACAGATACGCAGTATTTT
CDR3: CASSLGLAGSTDTQYF

size: .
J: TRBJ2-1
D: TRBD1
V: TRBV6-5
DNA: TGTGCCAGCAGTCGGGACAGGGTATACAATGAGCAGTTCTTC
CDR3: CASSRDRVYNEQFF

size: .
J: TRBJ2-7
D: .
V: TRBV6-6
DNA: TGTGCCAGCACTCCTGGCCCTCGCTACGAGCAGTACTTC
CDR3: CASTPGPRYEQYF

size: .
J: TRBJ2-2
D: TRBD1
V: TRBV7-3
DNA: TGTGCCAGCAGCTTATGGCAGGGGGTCGGGGAGCTGTTTTTT
CDR3: CASSLWQGVGELFF

size: .
J: TRBJ1-1
D: .
V: TRBV28
DNA: TGTGCCAGCAGTTTAGTTTCAGCGGGGATCATGAACACTGAAGCTTTCTTT
CDR3: CASSLVSAGIMNTEAFF

size: .
J: TRBJ1-4
D: TRBD1
V: TRBV6-5
DNA: TGTGCCAGCAGTCAACCGGGACAGAGTAATGAAAAACTGTTTTTT
CDR3: CASSQPGQSNEKLFF

size: .
J: TRBJ1-1
D: .
V: TRBV15
DNA: TGTGCCACCAGCAGAGATCTAGGGGACACTGAAGCTTTCTTT
CDR3: CATSRDLGDTEAFF

size: .
J: TRBJ2-5
D: TRBD1
V: TRBV29-1
DNA: TGCAGCGTTCAACAGGGGGCGCTAGAGACCCAGTACTTC
CDR3: CSVQQGALETQYF

size: .
J: TRBJ2-5
D: TRBD2
V: TRBV3-1/TRBV3-2
DNA: TGTGCCAGCAGGTCTAGCGGGGGCGAGACCCAGTACTTC
CDR3: CASRSSGGETQYF

size: .
J: TRBJ2-7
D: .
V: TRBV6-2/TRBV6-3
DNA: TGTGCCAGCAGCCCCCTTGGGCTCGAGTACCCCTACGAGCAGTACTTC
CDR3: CASSPLGLEYPYEQYF

size: .
J: TRBJ2-5
D: .
V: TRBV24-1
DNA: TGTGCCACCAGTGATTTCGACAGAAATCAAGAGACCCAGTACTTC
CDR3: CATSDFDRNQETQYF

size: .
J: TRBJ1-2
D: TRBD1
V: TRBV5-1
DNA: TGCGCCAGCAGCTTGTCTTCCCCTGACAGGGTCATTGTTAACTATGGCTACACCTTC
CDR3: CASSLSSPDRVIVNYGYTF

size: .
J: TRBJ2-3
D: TRBD1
V: TRBV7-9
DNA: TGTGCCAGCAGCCCAACAGGGGGAACAGATACGCAGTATTTT
CDR3: CASSPTGGTDTQYF

size: .
J: TRBJ2-2
D: TRBD1
V: TRBV28
DNA: TGTGCCAGCAGTTTATGGCGGTCAGGGGGCTCCGGGGAGCTGTTTTTT
CDR3: CASSLWRSGGSGELFF

size: .
J: TRBJ2-5
D: TRBD1
V: TRBV9
DNA: TGTGCCAGCAGCGGCCGACAGGGGGGGGCAGAGACCCAGTACTTC
CDR3: CASSGRQGGAETQYF

size: .
J: TRBJ1-4
D: .
V: TRBV18
DNA: TGTGCCAGCTCACCAGGGGGGTACGAAAAACTGTTTTTT
CDR3: CASSPGGYEKLFF

size: .
J: TRBJ1-1
D: .
V: TRBV7-9
DNA: TGTGCCAGCAGCGCCGAGGGAGGGACTGAAGCTTTCTTT
CDR3: CASSAEGGTEAFF

size: .
J: TRBJ2-5
D: .
V: TRBV5-4
DNA: TGTGCCAGCAGCTTGCCGGACAGCCAAGAGACCCAGTACTTC
CDR3: CASSLPDSQETQYF

size: .
J: TRBJ2-7
D: .
V: TRBV7-9
DNA: TGTGCCAGCAGCTTAGACTCGAGGGTGGGGGAGCAGTACTTC
CDR3: CASSLDSRVGEQYF

size: .
J: TRBJ2-7
D: .
V: TRBV27
DNA: TGTGCCAGCAGTCCTACAGGGTCCTACGAGCAGTACTTC
CDR3: CASSPTGSYEQYF

size: .
J: TRBJ1-4
D: .
V: TRBV30
DNA: TGTGCCTGGAGTGTACTGCATAATGAAAAACTGTTTTTT
CDR3: CAWSVLHNEKLFF

size: once
J: TRBJ2-2
D: TRBD1
V: TRBV6-4
DNA: TGTGCCAGCGCCCAAGCGACAGGGGCAAGGGAGCTGTTTTTT
CDR3: CASAQATGARELFF

size: .
J: TRBJ2-2
D: TRBD1
V: TRBV7-9
DNA: TGTGCCAGCAGTTACAGGACAGGGAACACCGGGGAGCTGTTTTTT
CDR3: CASSYRTGNTGELFF

size: .
J: TRBJ1-4
D: .
V: TRBV14
DNA: TGTGCCAGCAGCCAAGACCCATGGCCTGCAACTAATGAAAAACTGTTTTTT
CDR3: CASSQDPWPATNEKLFF

size: once
J: TRBJ2-3
D: .
V: TRBV5-4
DNA: TGTGCCAGCAGCTTGGGTGAGACGGGTACGCAGTATTTT
CDR3: CASSLGETGTQYF

size: .
J: TRBJ2-3
D: TRBD2
V: TRBV5-1
DNA: TGCGCCAGCAGCCCTAGCGGGGCAGATACGCAGTATTTT
CDR3: CASSPSGADTQYF

size: .
J: TRBJ2-3
D: TRBD2
V: TRBV2
DNA: TGTGCCAGCAGTGAGACTAGCGGGGGGCGAACAGATACGCAGTATTTT
CDR3: CASSETSGGRTDTQYF

size: .
J: TRBJ2-7
D: TRBD2
V: TRBV6-2/TRBV6-3
DNA: TGTGCCAGCAGCGCACTAGCGGGGGCGTACGAGCAGTACTTC
CDR3: CASSALAGAYEQYF

size: .
J: TRBJ1-5
D: TRBD1
V: TRBV7-8
DNA: TGTGCCAGCAGCTCGGACAGGGATCAGCCCCAGCATTTT
CDR3: CASSSDRDQPQHF

size: .
J: TRBJ2-2
D: TRBD2
V: TRBV10-3
DNA: TGTGCCATCAGTGAGCAGCGGGGGGGCGTCGGGGAGCTGTTTTTT
CDR3: CAISEQRGGVGELFF

size: .
J: TRBJ2-1
D: TRBD1
V: TRBV27
DNA: TGTGCCAGCAGACGGACCGGGACAGGGGCGCTCAATGAGCAGTTCTTC
CDR3: CASRRTGTGALNEQFF

size: .
J: TRBJ2-7
D: .
V: TRBV11-3
DNA: TGTGCCAGCAGCTTAGATAGCGGCCACTCCTACGAGCAGTACTTC
CDR3: CASSLDSGHSYEQYF